The T cell receptor beta chain under discussion was sequenced for a study of shared clonotypes between healthy human individuals. The data were produced by immunoSEQ multiplex PCR, yet TCRdb's version contains in-frame clones alone and is incomplete. Of roughly 1.4 million clones listed, around 98.5% are singletons. The receptor was isolated from a young man in good health. The sample taken for sequencing was naive CD4+ T cells sorted from blood. As for subset: CD45RA+ positively selected.

The CDR3 spells CASRQGGVEQYF. The CDR3 DNA reads TGTGCCAGCAGACAGGGGGGGGTCGAGCAGTACTTC. This chain uses TRBV6-6 with TRBJ2-7; maybe TRBD1 (8 bases). The CDR3 is 12 amino acids. V lost 6 bases and J 6 bases, leaving 12 bases between the germline ends. Germline V gives CDR1 MNHNY, CDR2 SVGAGI (reference sequence).